These T cell receptor beta chains were read from a single sample in a study of shared clonotypes between healthy human individuals. TCRdb's copy holds only in-frame clones and misses some; the assay was immunoSEQ multiplex PCR. This table holds approximately 1,000,000 clones, about 80% found once. Source material: memory CD4+ T cells from PBMCs. The receptors shown here come from a man aged 18 to 30 in good health. Some clones in this sample may be carry-over from other donors' samples. Both conserved end residues are part of each CDR3. D genes are given only for firm matches. The size of a clone is reported for some rows only, either as once, few or many, or as a class for expanded clones.

clone_size	j_call	v_call	d_call	cdr3_aa	cdr3_nt
-	TRBJ1-5	TRBV7-2	-	CASSSKNREPQHF	TGTGCCAGCAGCTCAAAGAACAGGGAGCCCCAGCATTTT
-	TRBJ2-2	TRBV7-8	-	CASSAQALSNTGELFF	TGTGCCAGCAGCGCGCAGGCACTTTCGAACACCGGGGAGCTGTTTTTT
once	TRBJ2-1	TRBV15	-	CATSRGGSYNEQFF	TGTGCCACCAGCAGAGGTGGTTCCTACAATGAGCAGTTCTTC
-	TRBJ2-6	TRBV11-2	TRBD2	CASSRGGGSGANVLTF	TGTGCCAGCAGCAGAGGCGGGGGCTCTGGGGCCAACGTCCTGACTTTC
-	TRBJ2-5	TRBV2	TRBD1	CASVGTGQETQYF	TGTGCCAGCGTAGGGACAGGCCAAGAGACCCAGTACTTC
-	TRBJ2-7	TRBV14	-	CASSQIGPLREQYF	TGTGCCAGCAGCCAAATCGGGCCTCTACGAGAGCAGTACTTC
-	TRBJ1-2	TRBV7-6	-	CASSHDGGDGYTF	TGTGCCAGCAGCCACGATGGGGGTGATGGCTACACCTTC
-	TRBJ2-5	TRBV6-5	-	CASSRRQFRETQYF	TGTGCCAGCAGCCGCAGACAGTTCCGGGAGACCCAGTACTTC
-	TRBJ2-1	TRBV7-3	-	CASSLGLGNEQFF	TGTGCCAGCAGCCTTGGACTCGGCAATGAGCAGTTCTTC
-	TRBJ1-1	TRBV27	TRBD1	CASNYRGDTEAFF	TGTGCCAGCAACTACAGGGGTGATACTGAAGCTTTCTTT
-	TRBJ1-2	TRBV28	TRBD1	CASRLTDRGRYGYTF	TGTGCCAGCAGACTTACCGACAGGGGACGATATGGCTACACCTTC
-	TRBJ2-2	TRBV4-2	-	CASSQDMNTGELFF	TGTGCCAGCAGCCAAGATATGAACACCGGGGAGCTGTTTTTT
-	TRBJ2-7	TRBV4-1	TRBD2	CASSPASGLGAYEQYF	TGCGCCAGCAGCCCGGCTAGCGGGTTAGGGGCCTACGAGCAGTACTTC
-	TRBJ2-1	TRBV18	TRBD2	CASSPQREVLGNEQFF	TGTGCCAGCTCACCCCAGCGGGAGGTGCTTGGGAATGAGCAGTTCTTC
once	TRBJ1-2	TRBV5-4	TRBD1	CASSSDRGRYGYTF	TGTGCCAGCAGCTCGGACAGGGGACGTTATGGCTACACCTTC
-	TRBJ2-3	TRBV5-1	TRBD1	CASSLPITTGPDTQYF	TGCGCCAGCAGCTTGCCCATAACGACAGGGCCCGACACGCAGTATTTT
-	TRBJ2-7	TRBV6-5	-	CASSYSMTSYEQYF	TGTGCCAGCAGTTACTCGATGACCTCCTACGAGCAGTACTTC
-	TRBJ1-1	TRBV30	TRBD1	CAWIIQGARSEAFF	TGTGCCTGGATCATCCAGGGGGCGCGGTCTGAAGCTTTCTTT
-	TRBJ1-3	TRBV28	-	CASSTIRGIGNTIYF	TGTGCCAGCAGTACCATTCGGGGAATTGGAAACACCATATATTTT
-	TRBJ2-3	TRBV7-2	-	CASSLAGPTDTQYF	TGTGCCAGCAGCTTGGCGGGACCCACAGATACGCAGTATTTT
-	TRBJ2-5	TRBV2	TRBD1	CATRTGGGETQYF	TGTGCCACAAGGACAGGGGGCGGGGAGACCCAGTACTTC
-	TRBJ2-1	TRBV14	TRBD2	CASSRAGGRAAFF	TGTGCCAGCAGCCGTGCGGGCGGGAGGGCCGCTTTCTTC
-	TRBJ2-7	TRBV5-8	-	CASSPRRAEQYF	TGTGCCAGCAGCCCGAGGAGAGCGGAGCAGTACTTC
-	TRBJ2-1	TRBV30	TRBD2	CAWTSGRGHNEQFF	TGTGCCTGGACTAGCGGGAGGGGACACAATGAGCAGTTCTTC
-	TRBJ2-1	TRBV18	TRBD2	CASSQGIAGVNEQFF	TGTGCCAGCTCACAAGGAATAGCGGGAGTTAACGAGCAGTTCTTC
once	TRBJ2-3	TRBV19	-	CASSQARGAQVDTQYF	TGTGCCAGTAGTCAAGCTCGGGGGGCCCAGGTAGATACGCAGTATTTT
once	TRBJ2-3	TRBV6-5	TRBD2	CASGFSGRTDTQYF	TGTGCCAGCGGATTTAGCGGGAGAACAGATACGCAGTATTTT
-	TRBJ2-1	TRBV2	TRBD1	CASSEWGQGTNEQFF	TGTGCCAGCAGTGAGTGGGGACAGGGGACAAATGAGCAGTTCTTC
-	TRBJ2-1	TRBV6-5	TRBD2	CASSYGSGGYYNEQFF	TGTGCCAGCAGTTACGGGTCGGGAGGCTACTACAATGAGCAGTTCTTC
-	TRBJ1-4	TRBV15	-	CATSRRAFNEKLFF	TGTGCCACCAGCAGAAGGGCTTTCAATGAAAAACTGTTTTTT
once	TRBJ2-4	TRBV10-3	-	CAIAGFLGPIQYF	TGTGCCATCGCCGGATTTCTGGGGCCTATTCAGTACTTC
-	TRBJ2-4	TRBV30	-	CAWSVSSPSGIQYF	TGTGCCTGGAGTGTTTCGAGCCCGTCAGGCATTCAGTACTTC
-	TRBJ1-4	TRBV7-9	-	CASSPGVGTTNEKLFF	TGTGCCAGCAGCCCGGGGGTCGGCACGACTAATGAAAAACTGTTTTTT
-	TRBJ2-5	TRBV18	-	CASSHAGILETQYF	TGTGCCAGCTCACATGCAGGGATTCTGGAGACCCAGTACTTC
-	TRBJ1-5	TRBV6-5	TRBD1	CASSQRGRINQPQHF	TGTGCCAGCAGTCAGAGGGGGCGGATAAATCAGCCCCAGCATTTT
-	TRBJ1-3	TRBV5-1	-	CASSPAPGPGNTIYF	TGCGCCAGCAGCCCGGCCCCAGGTCCTGGAAACACCATATATTTT
-	TRBJ1-2	TRBV28	-	CASSLWSGPGYTF	TGTGCCAGCAGTTTATGGTCCGGCCCTGGCTACACCTTC
-	TRBJ1-4	TRBV5-1	-	CASSPETGRLNEKLFF	TGCGCCAGCAGCCCCGAAACAGGGAGGCTTAATGAAAAACTGTTTTTT
many	TRBJ2-1	TRBV2	TRBD2	CASSYGTSGSYEQFF	TGTGCCAGCAGTTACGGGACTAGCGGGAGCTATGAGCAGTTCTTC
once	TRBJ1-2	TRBV27	-	CASSLSGSFYGYTF	TGTGCCAGCAGTTTATCTGGGTCTTTCTATGGCTACACCTTC
-	TRBJ1-2	TRBV29-1	-	CSVEDQRPYGYTF	TGCAGCGTTGAAGATCAGCGGCCCTATGGCTACACCTTC
-	TRBJ2-3	TRBV6-1	-	CASSEGPPADTQYF	TGTGCCAGCAGTGAGGGGCCCCCTGCGGATACGCAGTATTTT
-	TRBJ2-2	TRBV9	-	CASSAEGSGWPGELFF	TGTGCCAGCAGCGCTGAGGGTAGCGGTTGGCCCGGGGAGCTGTTTTTT
-	TRBJ1-2	TRBV6-6	-	CASSSGSYGYTF	TGTGCCAGCAGTTCAGGCAGCTATGGCTACACCTTC
-	TRBJ1-1	TRBV7-8	-	CASSLGPGMNTEAFF	TGTGCCAGCAGCTTAGGGCCAGGAATGAACACTGAAGCTTTCTTT
-	TRBJ2-1	TRBV7-9	TRBD2	CASSLSGSSYNEQFF	TGTGCCAGCAGCTTGAGCGGGAGCTCCTACAATGAGCAGTTCTTC
-	TRBJ1-2	TRBV5-6	-	CASSSAGAGPYGYTF	TGTGCCAGCAGCTCGGCGGGTGCGGGGCCTTATGGCTACACCTTC
-	TRBJ1-2	TRBV9	-	CASSQLDWNYGYTF	TGTGCCAGCAGCCAATTGGACTGGAACTATGGCTACACCTTC
-	TRBJ2-7	TRBV9	-	CASARDPNYEQYF	TGTGCCAGCGCCCGGGACCCTAACTACGAGCAGTACTTC
-	TRBJ1-4	TRBV4-2	-	CASSQVVAGPVEKLFF	TGTGCCAGCAGCCAAGTCGTTGCAGGGCCGGTGGAAAAACTGTTTTTT
-	TRBJ2-2	TRBV5-1	-	CASKPSGTGELFF	TGCGCCAGCAAGCCCTCGGGGACCGGGGAGCTGTTTTTT
-	TRBJ2-5	TRBV7-2	-	CASSPHSSVTQYF	TGTGCCAGCAGCCCTCATTCCTCCGTGACCCAGTACTTC
-	TRBJ2-2	TRBV10-2	TRBD1	CASSRDRVTGELFF	TGCGCCAGCAGCCGGGACAGGGTTACCGGGGAGCTGTTTTTT
-	TRBJ1-2	TRBV28	-	CASSLQARANYGYTF	TGTGCCAGCAGTTTACAGGCCCGAGCTAACTATGGCTACACCTTC
once	TRBJ1-1	TRBV30	-	CAWSVRWDTEAFF	TGTGCCTGGAGTGTACGCTGGGATACTGAAGCTTTCTTT
-	TRBJ1-3	TRBV18	-	CASSPRQVVSSGNTIYF	TGTGCCAGCTCACCCCGACAGGTGGTGAGCTCTGGAAACACCATATATTTT
-	TRBJ2-5	TRBV4-1	TRBD2	CASSQSGRASSETQYF	TGCGCCAGCAGCCAAAGCGGGAGGGCGTCTTCTGAGACCCAGTACTTC
-	TRBJ2-7	TRBV30	TRBD2	CAWGRGSIPHEQYF	TGTGCCTGGGGTCGCGGGAGTATCCCCCACGAGCAGTACTTC
-	TRBJ1-2	TRBV29-1	-	CSARQETYGYTF	TGCAGCGCCAGACAGGAGACCTATGGCTACACCTTC
-	TRBJ2-1	TRBV5-1	-	CASSLAGSYNEQFF	TGCGCCAGCAGCTTGGCCGGTAGTTACAATGAGCAGTTCTTC